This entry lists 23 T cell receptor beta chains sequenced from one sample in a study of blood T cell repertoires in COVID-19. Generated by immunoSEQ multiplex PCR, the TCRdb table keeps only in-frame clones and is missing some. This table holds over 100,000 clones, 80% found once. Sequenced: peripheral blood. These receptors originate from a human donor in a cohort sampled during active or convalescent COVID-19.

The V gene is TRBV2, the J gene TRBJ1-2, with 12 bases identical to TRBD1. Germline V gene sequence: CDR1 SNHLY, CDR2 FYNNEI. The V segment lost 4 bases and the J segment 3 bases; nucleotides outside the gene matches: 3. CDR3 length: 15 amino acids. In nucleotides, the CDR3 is TGTGCCAGCAGTGTTGGGACAGGGGGCTACTATGGCTACACCTTC. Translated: CASSVGTGGYYGYTF.

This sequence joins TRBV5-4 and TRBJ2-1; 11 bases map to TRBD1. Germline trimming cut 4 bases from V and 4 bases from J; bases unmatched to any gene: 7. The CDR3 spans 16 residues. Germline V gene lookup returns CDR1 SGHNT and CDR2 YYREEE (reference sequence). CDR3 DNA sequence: TGTGCCAGCAGCCAAGGACAGGGGGCCGCTTACAATGAGCAGTTCTTC. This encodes CASSQGQGAAYNEQFF.

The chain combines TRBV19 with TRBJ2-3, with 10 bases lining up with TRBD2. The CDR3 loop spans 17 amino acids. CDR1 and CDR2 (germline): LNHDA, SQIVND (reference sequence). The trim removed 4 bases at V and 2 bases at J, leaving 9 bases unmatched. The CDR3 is CASSTLSSGSTTDTQYF. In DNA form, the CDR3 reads TGTGCCAGTAGTACCCTATCTAGCGGGAGTACCACAGATACGCAGTATTTT.

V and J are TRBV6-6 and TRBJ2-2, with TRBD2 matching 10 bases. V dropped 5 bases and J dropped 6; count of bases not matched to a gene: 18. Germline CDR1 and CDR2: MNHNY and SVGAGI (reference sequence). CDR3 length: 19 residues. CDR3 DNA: TGTGCCAGCAGTCCGACTACGGGAGGGCTAGCGGGAGTCCCCGGGGAGCTGTTTTTT. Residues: CASSPTTGGLAGVPGELFF.

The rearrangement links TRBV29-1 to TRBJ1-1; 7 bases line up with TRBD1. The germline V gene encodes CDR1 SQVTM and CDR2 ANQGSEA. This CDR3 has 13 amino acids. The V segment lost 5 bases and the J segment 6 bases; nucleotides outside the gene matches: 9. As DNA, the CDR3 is TGCAGCGTTTCGACAGGGCGAAGGGCTGAAGCTTTCTTT. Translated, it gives CSVSTGRRAEAFF.

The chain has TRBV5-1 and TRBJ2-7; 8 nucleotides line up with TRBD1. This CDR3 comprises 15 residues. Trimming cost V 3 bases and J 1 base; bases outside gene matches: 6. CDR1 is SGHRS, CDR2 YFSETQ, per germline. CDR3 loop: CASSWLTGESYEQYF. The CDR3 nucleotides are TGCGCCAGCAGCTGGCTGACAGGGGAATCCTACGAGCAGTACTTC.

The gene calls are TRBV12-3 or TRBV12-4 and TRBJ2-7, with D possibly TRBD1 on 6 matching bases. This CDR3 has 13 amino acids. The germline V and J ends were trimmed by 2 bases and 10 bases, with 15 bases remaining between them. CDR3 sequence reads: CASSLNLDSGQYF. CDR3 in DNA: TGTGCCAGCAGTTTAAACCTGGACAGCGGTCAGTACTTC.

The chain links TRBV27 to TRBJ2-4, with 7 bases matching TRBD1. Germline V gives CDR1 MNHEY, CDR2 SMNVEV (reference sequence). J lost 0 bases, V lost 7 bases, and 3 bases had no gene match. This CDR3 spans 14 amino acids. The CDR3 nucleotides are TGTGCCAGCAAGTCAGGGGGAGCCAAAAACATTCAGTACTTC. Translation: CASKSGGAKNIQYF.

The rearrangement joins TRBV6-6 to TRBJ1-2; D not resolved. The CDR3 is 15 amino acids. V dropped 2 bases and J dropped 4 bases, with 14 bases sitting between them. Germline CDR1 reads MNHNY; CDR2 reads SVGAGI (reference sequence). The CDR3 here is CASSYGSPVAYGYTF. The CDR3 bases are TGTGCCAGCAGTTACGGTTCTCCGGTTGCCTATGGCTACACCTTC.

The CDR3 loop is CASRMQGANTEAFF. The CDR3 bases are TGTGCCAGCAGGATGCAGGGGGCGAACACTGAAGCTTTCTTT. The chain uses TRBV28 and TRBJ1-1; 8 bases map to TRBD1. Germline V gene sequence: CDR1 MDHEN, CDR2 SYDVKM. V lost 6 bases to trimming and J lost 1 base; unmatched junction nucleotides: 4. This CDR3 has 14 residues. Full variable domain (remainder filled in from reference TRBV28 and TRBJ1-1): DVKVTQSSRYLVKRTGEKVFLECVQDMDHENMFWYRQDPGLGLRLIYFSYDVKMKEKGDIPEGYSVSREKKERFSLILESASTNQTSMYLCASRMQGANTEAFFGQGTRLTVV.

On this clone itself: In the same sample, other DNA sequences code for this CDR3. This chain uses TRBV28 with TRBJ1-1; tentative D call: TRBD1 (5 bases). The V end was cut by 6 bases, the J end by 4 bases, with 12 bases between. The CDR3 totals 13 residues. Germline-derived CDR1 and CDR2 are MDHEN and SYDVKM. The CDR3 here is CASSLSGRTEAFF. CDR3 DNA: TGTGCCAGCAGCCTATCAGGGCGCACTGAAGCTTTCTTT.

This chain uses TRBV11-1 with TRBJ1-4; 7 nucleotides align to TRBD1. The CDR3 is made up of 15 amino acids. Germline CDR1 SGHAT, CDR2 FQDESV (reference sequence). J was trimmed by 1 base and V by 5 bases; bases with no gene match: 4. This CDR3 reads CASSPRDRTNEKLFF. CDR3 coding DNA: TGTGCCAGCAGCCCCCGGGACAGAACTAATGAAAAACTGTTTTTT.

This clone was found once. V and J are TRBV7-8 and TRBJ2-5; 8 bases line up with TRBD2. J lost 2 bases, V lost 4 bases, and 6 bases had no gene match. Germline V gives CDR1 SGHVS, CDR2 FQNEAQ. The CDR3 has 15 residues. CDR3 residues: CASSWLAGNQETQYF. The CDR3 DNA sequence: TGTGCCAGCAGCTGGTTAGCGGGGAATCAAGAGACCCAGTACTTC.

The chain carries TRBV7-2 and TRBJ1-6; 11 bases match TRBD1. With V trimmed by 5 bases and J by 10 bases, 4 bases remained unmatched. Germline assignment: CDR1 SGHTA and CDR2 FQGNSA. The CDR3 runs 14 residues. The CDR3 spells CASSPGTGGSPLHF. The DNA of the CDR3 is TGTGCCAGCAGCCCAGGGACAGGGGGATCACCCCTCCACTTT.

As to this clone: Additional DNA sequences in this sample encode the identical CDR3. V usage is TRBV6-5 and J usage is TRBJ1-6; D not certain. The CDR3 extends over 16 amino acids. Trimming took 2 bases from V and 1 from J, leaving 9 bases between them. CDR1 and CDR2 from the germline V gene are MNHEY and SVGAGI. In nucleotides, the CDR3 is TGTGCCAGCAGTTACGGGAGGGCTTCCTATAATTCACCCCTCCACTTT. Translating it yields CASSYGRASYNSPLHF.

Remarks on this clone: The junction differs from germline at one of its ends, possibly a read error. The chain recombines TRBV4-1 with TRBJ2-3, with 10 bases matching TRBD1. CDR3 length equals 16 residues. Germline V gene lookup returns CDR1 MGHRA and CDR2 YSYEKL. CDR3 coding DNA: TGCGCCAGCAGCACCCGGACAGGGGGAAGCACAGATACGCAGTTTTTT. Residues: CASSTRTGGSTDTQFF.

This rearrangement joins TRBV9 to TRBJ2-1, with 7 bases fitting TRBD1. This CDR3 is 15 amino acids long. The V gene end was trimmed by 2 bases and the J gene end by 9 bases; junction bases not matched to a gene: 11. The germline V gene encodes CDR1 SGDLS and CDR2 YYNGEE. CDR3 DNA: TGTGCCAGCAGCGTCCGACAGGGTAAATTGAGTGAGCAGTTCTTC. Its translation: CASSVRQGKLSEQFF. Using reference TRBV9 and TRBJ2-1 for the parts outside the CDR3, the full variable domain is DSGVTQTPKHLITATGQRVTLRCSPRSGDLSVYWYQQSLDQGLQFLIQYYNGEERAKGNILERFSAQQFPDLHSELNLSSLELGDSALYFCASSVRQGKLSEQFFGPGTRLTVL.

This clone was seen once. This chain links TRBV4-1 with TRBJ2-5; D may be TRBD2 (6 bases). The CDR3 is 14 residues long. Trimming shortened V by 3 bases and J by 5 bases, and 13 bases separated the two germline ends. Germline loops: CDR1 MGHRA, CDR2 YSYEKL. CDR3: CASSHPGVRETQYF. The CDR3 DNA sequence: TGCGCCAGCAGCCACCCGGGGGTGAGGGAGACCCAGTACTTC.

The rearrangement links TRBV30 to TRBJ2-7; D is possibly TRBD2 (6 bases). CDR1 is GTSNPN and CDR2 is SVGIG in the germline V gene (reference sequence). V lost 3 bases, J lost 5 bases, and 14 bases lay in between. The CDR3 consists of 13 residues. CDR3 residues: CAWSRSQRDEQYF. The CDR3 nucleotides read TGTGCCTGGAGCCGCAGCCAGCGGGACGAGCAGTACTTC.

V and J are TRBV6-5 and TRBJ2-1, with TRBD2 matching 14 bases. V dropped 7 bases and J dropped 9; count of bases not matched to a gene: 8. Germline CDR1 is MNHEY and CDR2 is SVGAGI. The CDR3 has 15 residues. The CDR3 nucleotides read TGTGCCAGCACCCGACTAGCGGGGGGGCCGGGTGAGCAGTTCTTC. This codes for CASTRLAGGPGEQFF.

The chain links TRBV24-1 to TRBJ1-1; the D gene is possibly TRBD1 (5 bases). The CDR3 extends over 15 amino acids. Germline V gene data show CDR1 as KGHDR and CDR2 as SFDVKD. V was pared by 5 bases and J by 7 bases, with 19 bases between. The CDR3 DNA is TGTGCCACCAGTGCCAGGGCGGGGGGATTATATGAAGCTTTCTTT. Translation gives CATSARAGGLYEAFF.

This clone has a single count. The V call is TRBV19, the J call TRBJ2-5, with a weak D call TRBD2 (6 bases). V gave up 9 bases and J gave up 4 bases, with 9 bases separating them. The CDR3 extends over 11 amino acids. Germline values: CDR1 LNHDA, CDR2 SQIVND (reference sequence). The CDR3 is CASLGGETQYF. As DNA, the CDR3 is TGTGCCAGCCTGGGAGGAGAGACCCAGTACTTC. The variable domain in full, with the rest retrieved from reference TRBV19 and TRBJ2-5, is DGGITQSPKYLFRKEGQNVTLSCEQNLNHDAMYWYRQDPGQGLRLIYYSQIVNDFQKGDIAEGYSVSREKKESFPLTVTSAQKNPTAFYLCASLGGETQYFGPGTRLLVL.

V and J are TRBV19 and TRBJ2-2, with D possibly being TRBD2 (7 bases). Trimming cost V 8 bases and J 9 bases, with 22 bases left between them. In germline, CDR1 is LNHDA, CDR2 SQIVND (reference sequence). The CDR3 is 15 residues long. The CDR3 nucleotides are TGTGCCAGTTGTCAGGAGGGGGGGCCGGGCCGGGAGCTGTTTTTT. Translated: CASCQEGGPGRELFF.